Listed here are 28 T cell receptor beta chains from one sample, sequenced in a study of shared clonotypes between healthy human individuals. Measured with immunoSEQ multiplex PCR; TCRdb has only the in-frame clones, and not every one. The sample lists 900,000 to 1,200,000 clones; approximately 80% were seen once. What was sequenced was memory CD4+ T cells from PBMCs. The subset denotes: CD45RA-negative fraction. The receptors originated from a man between 18 and 29 years old in good health. Some clones in this sample may be carry-over from other donors' samples.

The chain combines TRBV18 with TRBJ1-4; D gene unclear. The germline V and J ends were trimmed by 1 base and 5 bases, with 11 bases remaining between them. The CDR3 contains 15 residues. Germline V gene sequence: CDR1 KGHSH, CDR2 LQKENI. As DNA, the CDR3 is TGTGCCAGCTCACCACACCAGGATTTGAATGAAAAACTGTTTTTT. The encoded protein is CASSPHQDLNEKLFF.

J is TRBJ2-3 and V is TRBV7-2; TRBD2 aligns across 9 bases. The trim removed 0 bases at V and 4 bases at J, leaving 2 bases unmatched. Germline CDR1 and CDR2: SGHTA and FQGNSA. The CDR3 contains 15 residues. The DNA of the CDR3 is TGTGCCAGCAGCTTAGCTAGCGGGGGCTCAGATACGCAGTATTTT. This codes for CASSLASGGSDTQYF.

The V and J genes are TRBV19 and TRBJ1-1; possibly TRBD1 for D (6 bases). CDR3 length: 13 amino acids. Germline CDR1 LNHDA, CDR2 SQIVND (reference sequence). Between the trimmed V and J ends, which lost 2 bases and 8 bases, there was a span of 12 bases. The CDR3 region is CASSIPGAREAFF. In nucleotides, the CDR3 is TGTGCCAGTAGTATACCGGGGGCTAGAGAAGCTTTCTTT.

The gene calls are TRBV11-3 and TRBJ1-1; D not resolved. The CDR3 is 15 residues long. Trimming removed 0 bases from V and 2 bases from J, with 10 bases in between. CDR1 SGHNT and CDR2 YENEEA come from the germline V gene. Written as DNA, the CDR3 is TGTGCCAGCAGCTTAGAGGGTGGGGTCAACACTGAAGCTTTCTTT. Translation gives CASSLEGGVNTEAFF.

CDR3 protein: CASNLDGADRETQYF. As DNA, the CDR3 is TGTGCCAGCAACCTCGACGGAGCGGACCGGGAGACCCAGTACTTC. V and J are TRBV5-4 and TRBJ2-5; weak D call: TRBD2 (5 bases). Looked up from germline, CDR1 is SGHNT and CDR2 is YYREEE (reference sequence). The CDR3 has 15 residues. The V end lost 6 bases, the J end lost 5 bases, and 20 bases lay between the germline ends.

The chain is built from TRBV6-1 and TRBJ1-1; D uncertain. The CDR3 extends over 16 amino acids. CDR1 is MNHNS, CDR2 SASEGT, per germline. Trimming cost V 4 bases and J 1 base, with 16 bases left between them. The CDR3: CASSGERKRRNTEAFF. The CDR3 bases are TGTGCCAGCAGTGGGGAGCGGAAGCGGCGGAACACTGAAGCTTTCTTT.

This clone has a single count. This sample includes further DNA sequences coding for the same CDR3. This chain uses TRBV7-2 with TRBJ2-3; weak D call: TRBD1 (7 bases). V lost 5 bases and J 3 bases, leaving 15 bases between the germline ends. This CDR3 contains 15 residues. Germline V lookup: CDR1 SGHTA, CDR2 FQGNSA. CDR3 in amino acids: CASSPATGRTDTQYF. For the CDR3, the DNA is TGTGCCAGCAGCCCGGCGACAGGGAGGACAGATACGCAGTATTTT.

V usage is TRBV11-3 and J usage is TRBJ2-3; 7 positions match TRBD2. The germline V gene encodes CDR1 SGHNT and CDR2 YENEEA. V shed 8 bases and J 1 base; nucleotides not matched to a gene: 9. The CDR3 sequence is 15 residues long. The CDR3 here is CASGGDAGGTDTQYF. CDR3 nucleotides: TGTGCCAGCGGAGGTGATGCGGGGGGCACAGATACGCAGTATTTT.

This clone has more than one count but fewer than ten. It may be a read error: a sequence one base away is much more abundant. The rearrangement joins TRBV11-1 to TRBJ2-3; D gene uncertain. The V end lost 5 bases, the J end lost 4 bases, and 4 bases lay between the germline ends. Per germline, CDR1 SGHAT and CDR2 FQDESV (reference sequence). The CDR3 sequence is 11 residues long. The CDR3 sequence is CASSRADTQYF. CDR3 coding DNA: TGTGCCAGCAGCCGGGCAGATACGCAGTATTTT.

CDR3 in amino acids: CASEIAGTAYNEQFF. The CDR3 DNA reads TGCGCCAGTGAAATAGCGGGGACTGCCTACAATGAGCAGTTCTTC. The rearrangement links TRBV5-1 to TRBJ2-1, with 8 bases aligning to TRBD2. CDR1 SGHRS and CDR2 YFSETQ come from the germline V gene. With V trimmed by 8 bases and J by 2 bases, 9 bases remained unmatched. The CDR3 loop spans 15 amino acids.

The chain links TRBV6-4 to TRBJ2-1, with 10 bases lining up with TRBD1. With V trimmed by 4 bases and J by 5 bases, 5 bases remained unmatched. The CDR3 totals 15 residues. CDR1 and CDR2 (germline): MRHNA, SNTAGT. The CDR3 DNA follows: TGTGCCAGCAGTGTAGACAGGGGGCGCAACAATGAGCAGTTCTTC. Encoded protein: CASSVDRGRNNEQFF.

The table lists this clone with many counts. The sample carries other DNA sequences with the same CDR3. This chain joins TRBV19 and TRBJ2-7, with 9 bases aligning to TRBD1. Germline values: CDR1 LNHDA, CDR2 SQIVND (reference sequence). The CDR3 length is 14 residues. After removal of 5 bases from V and 5 bases from J, the junction contained 7 bases not matched to a gene. CDR3 DNA sequence: TGTGCCAGTAGTGACAGGGGGGGCTCGGACGAGCAGTACTTC. Protein sequence: CASSDRGGSDEQYF.

The chain is built from TRBV7-2 and TRBJ2-1; D may correspond to TRBD1 or TRBD2 (5 bases each). Per the germline V gene, CDR1 is SGHTA and CDR2 is FQGNSA. The CDR3 is made up of 15 amino acids. Trimming took off 6 bases at V and 0 bases at J, with 12 bases between the two ends. The CDR3 is CASRMGVGSYNEQFF. The CDR3 DNA reads as TGTGCCAGCAGGATGGGGGTAGGCTCCTACAATGAGCAGTTCTTC. Supplemented by reference TRBV7-2 and TRBJ2-1, the full variable domain reads GAGVSQSPSNKVTEKGKDVELRCDPISGHTALYWYRQSLGQGLEFLIYFQGNSAPDKSGLPSDRFSAERTGGSVSTLTIQRTQQEDSAVYLCASRMGVGSYNEQFFGPGTRLTVL.

The chain carries TRBV9 and TRBJ1-1, with 7 positions matching TRBD1. The V segment lost 3 bases and the J segment 2 bases; nucleotides outside the gene matches: 13. The V gene's germline CDR1 is SGDLS and CDR2 YYNGEE. The CDR3 has 17 amino acids. The CDR3: CASSATGARLINTEAFF. Here the CDR3 DNA reads TGTGCCAGCAGCGCTACAGGGGCCCGACTGATTAACACTGAAGCTTTCTTT.

This rearrangement joins TRBV7-3 to TRBJ2-7; D remains unclear. This CDR3 is built from 14 residues. Germline CDR1 SGHTA, CDR2 FQGTGA. The germline V and J ends were trimmed by 2 bases and 3 bases, with 11 bases remaining between them. CDR3 sequence (DNA): TGTGCCAGCAGCTTATTCGGAATGGGCTACGAGCAGTACTTC. Translating gives CASSLFGMGYEQYF. Full variable domain (rest looked up from reference TRBV7-3 and TRBJ2-7): GAGVSQTPSNKVTEKGKYVELRCDPISGHTALYWYRQSLGQGPEFLIYFQGTGAADDSGLPNDRFFAVRPEGSVSTLKIQRTERGDSAVYLCASSLFGMGYEQYFGPGTRLTVT.

This clone was recorded once. This sequence joins TRBV5-4 and TRBJ1-2, with 10 bases matching TRBD1. With 3 bases clipped from V and 6 bases from J, the junction kept 8 bases outside the gene matches. CDR1 SGHNT and CDR2 YYREEE come from the germline V gene (reference sequence). This CDR3 region has 15 residues. The CDR3 DNA sequence: TGTGCCAGCAGCTCCCCGGGACAGGGGTTGCATGGCTACACCTTC. Translation: CASSSPGQGLHGYTF.

In this sample, this clone turned up a few times. Other DNA sequences within the sample encode an identical CDR3. The rearrangement links TRBV2 to TRBJ2-1, with unresolved D. The V gene's germline CDR1 is SNHLY and CDR2 FYNNEI. The CDR3 has 13 amino acids. V was pared by 1 base and J by 9 bases, with 10 bases between. The CDR3 here is CASSEGGAIEQFF. In DNA, the CDR3 is TGTGCCAGCAGTGAAGGAGGAGCGATTGAGCAGTTCTTC.

The V gene is TRBV28, the J gene TRBJ1-5; D not resolved. V was pared by 6 bases and J by 3 bases, with 12 bases between. The CDR3 covers 14 residues. Germline loops: CDR1 MDHEN, CDR2 SYDVKM. DNA for the CDR3: TGTGCCAGCAGCCCGGTTCCGGCCAATCAGCCCCAGCATTTT. This translates into CASSPVPANQPQHF.

The rearrangement uses TRBV28 and TRBJ2-3; 8 bases line up with TRBD2. Germline V gives CDR1 MDHEN, CDR2 SYDVKM. The CDR3 is 15 amino acids. After removal of 3 bases from V and 6 bases from J, the junction contained 8 bases not matched to a gene. Here the CDR3 DNA reads TGTGCCAGCAGTTTTTCGGGGGGGTTCGTGGATACGCAGTATTTT. Translation gives CASSFSGGFVDTQYF. Filled out from reference TRBV28 and TRBJ2-3, the complete variable domain reads DVKVTQSSRYLVKRTGEKVFLECVQDMDHENMFWYRQDPGLGLRLIYFSYDVKMKEKGDIPEGYSVSREKKERFSLILESASTNQTSMYLCASSFSGGFVDTQYFGPGTRLTVL.

A single count supports this clone. The rearrangement joins TRBV5-1 to TRBJ2-1; D is ambiguous. This CDR3 has 13 residues. The germline V gene encodes CDR1 SGHRS and CDR2 YFSETQ. Trimming removed 2 bases from V and 6 bases from J, with 9 bases in between. The CDR3 DNA is TGCGCCAGCAGCTTCGGTCCCTCCAATGAGCAGTTCTTC. Encoded protein: CASSFGPSNEQFF.

The chain has TRBV6-1 and TRBJ2-7; TRBD1 agrees at 10 bases. Germline CDR1 MNHNS, CDR2 SASEGT. Trimming cost V 9 bases and J 2 bases; bases outside gene matches: 4. The CDR3 totals 13 residues. DNA for the CDR3: TGTGCCAGTGGACAGGGGGGAACCTACGAGCAGTACTTC. The encoded protein is CASGQGGTYEQYF.

This rearrangement joins TRBV28 to TRBJ1-4; D perhaps matches TRBD1 (5 bases). Between the trimmed V and J ends, which lost 2 bases and 4 bases, there was a span of 14 bases. Looked up from germline, CDR1 is MDHEN and CDR2 is SYDVKM. This CDR3 contains 16 residues. CDR3 loop: CASSLGTAPRNEKLFF. DNA for the CDR3: TGTGCCAGCAGTTTAGGGACCGCTCCCCGTAATGAAAAACTGTTTTTT.

This clone was seen a single time. The genes are TRBV9 and TRBJ2-3, with a tentative D call TRBD2 (5 bases). Trimming took 4 bases from V and 5 from J, leaving 14 bases between them. CDR3 size: 14 residues. Germline V gene data show CDR1 as SGDLS and CDR2 as YYNGEE. Written as DNA, the CDR3 is TGTGCCAGCAGCCCCCAGATTCGGGAAGATACGCAGTATTTT. Translating it yields CASSPQIREDTQYF.

The CDR3 nucleotides are TGTGCCATCAGTGAGGGACAACGGATCAATGAGCAGTTCTTC. Translation: CAISEGQRINEQFF. This chain links TRBV10-3 with TRBJ2-1, with a weak D call TRBD1 (5 bases). The CDR3 sequence is 14 residues long. Germline V lookup: CDR1 ENHRY, CDR2 SYGVKD. The V end lost 2 bases, the J end lost 6 bases, and 11 bases lay between the germline ends.

V gene TRBV10-3 combines with J gene TRBJ2-5; no reliable D call. The germline gives CDR1 ENHRY, CDR2 SYGVKD. Trimming cost V 6 bases and J 0 bases, with 5 bases left between them. The CDR3 is made up of 12 amino acids. In nucleotides, the CDR3 is TGTGCCATCAGCGACGACCAAGAGACCCAGTACTTC. As protein: CAISDDQETQYF.

V and J are TRBV6-4 and TRBJ1-2; 12 bases match TRBD1. CDR1 MRHNA and CDR2 SNTAGT come from the germline V gene. The CDR3 loop spans 14 amino acids. Trimming at V came to 4 bases and at J to 8 bases, leaving 5 bases not matched to a gene. The CDR3 loop is CASSAGTGGLGYTF. The CDR3 DNA reads as TGTGCCAGCAGTGCAGGGACAGGGGGCCTCGGCTACACCTTC.

The chain employs TRBV30 and TRBJ1-4; D remains ambiguous. The germline V and J ends were trimmed by 0 bases and 6 bases, with 5 bases remaining between them. Germline V gene sequence: CDR1 GTSNPN, CDR2 SVGIG (reference sequence). The CDR3 sequence is 12 residues long. The CDR3 region has the DNA TGTGCCTGGAGTGTACTTGATGAAAAACTGTTTTTT. The encoded protein is CAWSVLDEKLFF.

This clone came up a few times. The rearrangement links TRBV9 to TRBJ2-2; a weak D match, TRBD1 (6 bases). Germline CDR1 and CDR2: SGDLS and YYNGEE. The V end lost 3 bases, the J end lost 5 bases, and 11 bases lay between the germline ends. The CDR3 totals 14 residues. The CDR3 DNA follows: TGTGCCAGCAGCGGAGGGCAGGGGACCGGGGAGCTGTTTTTT. It encodes CASSGGQGTGELFF.